This T cell receptor (beta chain) was retrieved from a study of long-term antiretroviral therapy in people with HIV. As concerns this clone: Its antigen is currently unknown.

CDR1 and CDR2 (germline): MNHEY, SVGAGI. The CDR3 has 12 residues. Trimming cost V 7 bases and J 8 bases; bases outside gene matches: 5. Version v3.0 of the immunoSEQ assay was performed at survey level. Here immunoSEQ multiplex PCR was the method, and the copy in TCRdb shows in-frame clones only, minus some. The data hold roughly 28,000 clones, with about 95% observed a single time. General study points: At every time point, clones expanded before ART dominated the repertoire.

This clonotype was sampled from a man aged 50 or older with HIV. The V and J genes are TRBV6-5 and TRBJ1-2; 9 positions match TRBD1. Specimen: unsorted PBMCs, collected 5.3 years after starting antiretroviral therapy. The CDR3 protein is CASTRTGEGYTF. CDR3 DNA sequence: TGTGCCAGCACCCGGACAGGGGAGGGCTACACCTTC.